The clone carrying this TCR beta chain was seen a few times. Its antigen is unidentified. This sample stems from a study of T cells after yellow fever vaccination. Study-wide background: SMART-Seq v4 Ultra Low Input served to prepare low-cell-number fractions.

Germline CDR1 MNHEY, CDR2 SVGAGI. V lost 0 bases and J lost 7; bases outside the gene matches: 3. This CDR3 comprises 13 residues. Overall study findings and caveats: At about 97% for CD4 and 70% to 90% for CD8, most primary-vaccination clones showed up again after the booster.

5'RACE template switching generated TCR cDNA, adding a universal primer site and UMIs. TCRdb ran MiXCR on the 5' RACE reads and lists one entry per CDR3 protein. The sample holds 200,000 to 300,000 distinct CDR3 sequences, about 7% seen once. This specimen was CD4+ T cells sorted from PBMCs, taken 15 days after the yellow fever booster vaccination. This TCR derives from a young man who received the YFV17D yellow fever vaccine. This chain joins TRBV6-5 and TRBJ2-7; 7 nucleotides align to TRBD1. Here the CDR3 reads CASSYSRTGEQYF. CDR3 coding DNA: TGTGCCAGCAGTTACTCCAGGACAGGAGAGCAGTACTTC.